These T cell receptor beta chains were read from a single sample in a study of control samples from healthy donors and cancer patients. The table came from immunoSEQ multiplex PCR; TCRdb's copy has only in-frame clones and leaves some out. Here the sample spans under 300,000 clones, approximately 80% being singletons. Sequences were obtained from PBMCs. The receptors originated from a woman between 55 and 75 years old with lung cancer. The CDR3 runs from the conserved cysteine through the conserved F or W. The order of the fields is D gene, V gene, J gene, clone size, CDR3 DNA, CDR3 protein. The D gene is left open where the match is weak. The listing skips clone size in some rows; elsewhere it reads once, few, many or a size class.

NA	TRBV11-2	TRBJ2-4	NA	TGTGCCAGCAGCCCCGAGGGAAACATTCAGTACTTC	CASSPEGNIQYF
NA	TRBV5-1	TRBJ2-1	NA	TGCGCCAGCAGCTTGGATCCGGGCAATGAGCAGTTCTTC	CASSLDPGNEQFF
TRBD1	TRBV4-2	TRBJ1-1	NA	TGTGCCAGCGGCTTGACAGGGGGTAACACTGAAGCTTTCTTT	CASGLTGGNTEAFF
NA	TRBV2	TRBJ2-1	few	TGTGCCAGCAGTGAAGTAACAGATGAGCAGTTCTTC	CASSEVTDEQFF
TRBD2	TRBV10-1	TRBJ2-3	NA	TGCGCCAGCAGTGAGAGTAGCGGGAGCGATACGCAGTATTTT	CASSESSGSDTQYF
TRBD1	TRBV5-4	TRBJ1-2	NA	TGTGCCAGCAGCCAGGGGGGTGGCTACACCTTC	CASSQGGGYTF
TRBD2	TRBV5-5	TRBJ2-3	NA	TGTGCCAGCAGCTTGGGACTAGCGGAACTCACAGATACGCAGTATTTT	CASSLGLAELTDTQYF
NA	TRBV7-2	TRBJ1-4	NA	TGTGCCAGCAGCTCTTACCTCGGCAGGCCTAATGAAAAACTGTTTTTT	CASSSYLGRPNEKLFF
NA	TRBV30	TRBJ1-5	NA	TGTGCCTGGAGTGTACGTAGCAATCAGCCCCAGCATTTT	CAWSVRSNQPQHF
TRBD2	TRBV4-1	TRBJ2-5	NA	TGCGCCAGCAGCCCCGGGACTAGCGGACAAGAGACCCAGTACTTC	CASSPGTSGQETQYF
TRBD2	TRBV4-1	TRBJ2-7	NA	TGCGCCAGCAGCATGGGACTAGCGGGGGCCTCGACCTACGAGCAGTACTTC	CASSMGLAGASTYEQYF
NA	TRBV7-9	TRBJ2-3	NA	TGTGGGAGTAATCGGGACACAGATACGCAGTATTTT	CGSNRDTDTQYF
TRBD1	TRBV18	TRBJ1-1	NA	TGTGCCAGCTCACCCCTGGGACAGTACACTGAAGCTTTCTTT	CASSPLGQYTEAFF
TRBD2	TRBV15	TRBJ2-7	NA	TGTGCCACCAGCAGATCCGGGACTAGGGCCGAGCAGTACTTC	CATSRSGTRAEQYF
NA	TRBV28	TRBJ1-5	NA	TGTGCCAGCAGTTCCCTCAGTTATAGCAATCAGCCCCAGCATTTT	CASSSLSYSNQPQHF
NA	TRBV3-1/TRBV3-2	TRBJ1-5	NA	TGTGCCAGCAGCCCCCGACGAGGGGTAGGTCAGCCCCAGCATTTT	CASSPRRGVGQPQHF